This is a list of T cell receptor beta chains from one sample in a study of graft-versus-host responses after intestinal transplantation. The data were produced by immunoSEQ multiplex PCR, yet TCRdb's version contains in-frame clones alone and is incomplete. The sample records 70,000 to 95,000 clones, 85% to 95% being singletons. Their antigens remain unidentified. The starting material was unstimulated CD8+ T cells sorted from spleen or lymph node cells, obtained before transplant. These receptors were collected from a human donor who was the organ donor for an intestinal transplant. Both conserved end residues are part of each CDR3. Fields, in order: clone size, J gene, D gene, V gene, CDR3 protein, CDR3 DNA. The D gene is left open where the match is weak. Not every row has a clone size; where given, it reads once, few, many or a size class.

.,TRBJ1-1,.,TRBV7-9,CASSSPDRVRGTEAFF,TGTGCCAGCAGCTCTCCAGATAGGGTTCGGGGGACTGAAGCTTTCTTT
.,TRBJ2-1,TRBD2,TRBV6-4,CASSERGGSYNEQFF,TGTGCCAGCAGTGAGCGGGGGGGCTCCTACAATGAGCAGTTCTTC
.,TRBJ2-1,.,TRBV25-1,CARAEGWQFF,TGTGCCAGGGCCGAGGGTTGGCAGTTCTTC
.,TRBJ2-1,.,TRBV4-1,CASSAGARGYNEQFF,TGCGCCAGCAGTGCTGGGGCAAGGGGTTACAATGAGCAGTTCTTC
.,TRBJ2-1,TRBD2,TRBV28,CASSFWGLKAQPSYNEQFF,TGTGCCAGCAGTTTTTGGGGACTAAAAGCCCAACCTTCCTACAATGAGCAGTTCTTC
once,TRBJ1-6,.,TRBV4-2,CASSQEAFRTSSYNSPLHF,TGTGCCAGCAGCCAAGAGGCTTTTAGGACTAGCTCCTATAATTCACCCCTCCACTTT
.,TRBJ2-6,.,TRBV11-3,CASSQDSGANVLTF,TGTGCCAGCAGCCAGGACTCTGGGGCCAACGTCCTGACTTTC
.,TRBJ2-3,.,TRBV5-6,CASSFPEGADTQYF,TGTGCCAGCAGCTTCCCGGAGGGCGCAGATACGCAGTATTTT
.,TRBJ2-1,TRBD2,TRBV5-4,CASSGPTSGNEQFF,TGTGCCAGCAGCGGCCCGACTAGCGGCAATGAGCAGTTCTTC
.,TRBJ2-2,TRBD1,TRBV5-1,CASSLLSGQGDIGELFF,TGCGCCAGCAGCTTACTCTCGGGACAGGGGGATATCGGGGAGCTGTTTTTT
.,TRBJ2-4,.,TRBV14,CASSYTRGSLNIQYF,TGTGCCAGCAGCTATACCAGGGGTTCTCTAAACATTCAGTACTTC
.,TRBJ2-1,.,TRBV7-2,CASSLYPAGRRYNEQFF,TGTGCCAGCAGCTTATATCCGGCGGGCAGGCGGTACAATGAGCAGTTCTTC
.,TRBJ2-2,.,TRBV7-9,CASTNSGATGELFF,TGTGCCAGCACCAATTCTGGGGCCACCGGGGAGCTGTTTTTT
.,TRBJ2-7,TRBD2,TRBV27,CASSHIAGGPNEQYF,TGTGCCAGCAGTCATATAGCGGGGGGGCCCAACGAGCAGTACTTC
.,TRBJ2-7,TRBD1,TRBV5-5,CASSLGTDDYYEQYF,TGTGCCAGCAGCCTAGGGACAGATGATTACTACGAGCAGTACTTC
few,TRBJ1-1,.,TRBV30,CAWSPLGAAEAFF,TGTGCCTGGAGCCCATTGGGGGCCGCTGAAGCTTTCTTT
.,TRBJ2-3,TRBD2,TRBV2,CASILSTSGRDTQYF,TGTGCCAGCATTCTTAGCACTAGCGGGAGGGATACGCAGTATTTT
.,TRBJ1-1,.,TRBV29-1,CSASGEGGDTEAFF,TGCAGCGCCTCCGGGGAAGGGGGGGACACTGAAGCTTTCTTT
once,TRBJ1-1,.,TRBV27,CASSPIYREKGTEAFF,TGTGCCAGCAGTCCGATCTACAGGGAAAAGGGGACTGAAGCTTTCTTT
.,TRBJ2-7,.,TRBV29-1,CSVRPGGHPYEQYF,TGCAGCGTTCGTCCGGGGGGACACCCCTACGAGCAGTACTTC
.,TRBJ1-2,.,TRBV6-5,CASSYSSTGGYTF,TGTGCCAGCAGTTACTCCAGCACCGGGGGCTACACCTTC
.,TRBJ2-2,.,TRBV4-1,CASSQRAWGVAGELFF,TGCGCCAGCAGTCAAAGGGCTTGGGGGGTGGCCGGGGAGCTGTTTTTT
.,TRBJ1-3,.,TRBV27,CASSLSGRGNTIYF,TGTGCCAGCAGTTTGTCGGGGAGGGGAAACACCATATATTTT
.,TRBJ2-5,TRBD2,TRBV5-1,CASRVTPRLAGGPRTQYF,TGCGCCAGCAGGGTCACCCCCCGACTAGCGGGAGGGCCGCGGACCCAGTACTTC
.,TRBJ2-5,.,TRBV11-3,CASSPGGGGQETQYF,TGTGCCAGCAGCCCAGGAGGGGGGGGGCAAGAGACCCAGTACTTC
.,TRBJ1-1,.,TRBV7-8,CASSWQGPMNTEAFF,TGTGCCAGCAGCTGGCAGGGCCCGATGAACACTGAAGCTTTCTTT
.,TRBJ2-1,.,TRBV18,CASSAIMGPYNEQFF,TGTGCCAGCTCAGCAATAATGGGGCCCTACAATGAGCAGTTCTTC
once,TRBJ2-2,.,TRBV27,CASSPTLQFEDTNTGELFF,TGTGCCAGCAGTCCTACTTTACAATTTGAAGACACGAACACCGGGGAGCTGTTTTTT
.,TRBJ2-7,TRBD1,TRBV27,CASSLMQGAYEQYF,TGTGCCAGCAGTTTAATGCAGGGGGCCTACGAGCAGTACTTC
few,TRBJ2-7,TRBD2,TRBV25-1,CASSELTSGSKQYF,TGTGCCAGCAGTGAACTGACTAGCGGGAGTAAGCAGTACTTC
.,TRBJ2-1,.,TRBV4-3,CASSQMSGGPSNNEQFF,TGCGCCAGCAGCCAAATGTCTGGCGGGCCCTCTAACAATGAGCAGTTCTTC